This TCR beta chain stems from a study of blood T cell repertoires in COVID-19. Background on the study: The cDNA or gDNA used as material had been derived from T cells, B-cell-depleted T cells, or PBMCs.

How the authors handled the data: The authors estimated nucleated cell counts from reference gene primer amplification. Measured with immunoSEQ multiplex PCR; TCRdb has only the in-frame clones, and not every one. The V and J calls and clone size come from that table; D and trimming were worked out from the DNA. The data contain approximately 180,000 clones, roughly 84% of them singletons. The CDR3 runs 14 residues. V shed 4 bases and J shed 2 bases, with 12 bases lying between them. Germline loops: CDR1 SGHDN, CDR2 FVKESK. V is TRBV14 and J is TRBJ2-7, with a weak D call TRBD1 (6 bases). This receptor was obtained from a person aged 70 to 80 with COVID-19, enrolled during active disease. Material: peripheral blood. In DNA, the CDR3 is TGTGCCAGCAGCCTCTCGACAGGCCCCTACGAGCAGTACTTC. Translated: CASSLSTGPYEQYF.